The sequence of this T cell receptor beta chain was determined in a study of molecular identifiers for immune sequencing clone quantification. General observations from the study: Effector cells kept over 97% of their molecules in clones above 20 RNA copies, while naive cells kept under 1% there.

TCRdb called the PCR reads again in MiXCR, with one record for every CDR3 protein. The repertoire has some 580,000 distinct CDR3 sequences, around 25% of them found once; the top ten carry roughly 0.83%. The sample holds many counts of this clonotype. Its antigen remains unknown. In the sort, naive CD8 T cells were defined as CD8+CD4-CCR7+CD45RA+. There are 13 residues in the CDR3. CDR1 and CDR2 from the germline V gene are SGHNT and YYREEE (reference sequence). Trimming removed 4 bases from V and 1 base from J, with 8 bases in between. This receptor was taken from a human donor in good health. Some libraries in this study had Jurkat cell RNA spiked in. V is TRBV5-4 and J is TRBJ1-1, with D unresolved. Sequenced: naive CD8+ T cells from blood, with Jurkat cell RNA spiked in. Subset in this sample: FACS-sorted CD8+CD4-CCR7+CD45RA+ naive T cells. In nucleotides, the CDR3 is TGTGCCAGCAGCCACGACTCGAACACTGAAGCTTTCTTT. Translation gives CASSHDSNTEAFF. Variable domain in full (rest from reference TRBV5-4 and TRBJ1-1): ETGVTQSPTHLIKTRGQQVTLRCSSQSGHNTVSWYQQALGQGPQFIFQYYREEENGRGNFPPRFSGLQFPNYSSELNVNALELDDSALYLCASSHDSNTEAFFGQGTRLTVV.